This T cell receptor (beta chain) stems from a study of T cell changes during pregnancy in multiple sclerosis. The V and J ends lost 5 bases and 5 bases, in that order; junction bases with no gene match: 10. The CDR3 has 16 residues. Germline-derived CDR1 and CDR2 are SGHTA and FQGTGA. TCRdb keeps only in-frame clones here, not all; method: immunoSEQ multiplex PCR. The sample lists under 130,000 clones, 90% to 95% occurring once. Here the sequenced sample was peripheral blood, taken after pregnancy. The genes are TRBV7-3 and TRBJ2-5, with TRBD1 matching over 11 bases. The TCR originated in a female donor with multiple sclerosis, enrolled in a pregnancy study. Here the CDR3 reads CASSPGTGGILETQYF. The CDR3 region has the DNA TGTGCCAGCAGCCCAGGGACAGGGGGGATCCTTGAGACCCAGTACTTC.